The 13 T cell receptor beta chains in this list originate from one sample, sequenced in a study of T cells in women clearing cervical HPV infection. The method was immunoSEQ multiplex PCR; TCRdb's version includes in-frame clones alone and lacks a portion of them. This table holds tens of thousands of clones. Source material: blood buffy coat. The receptors were gathered from a woman aged 18 to 75 with a cervical HPV16 infection that either progressed to CIN3+ or cleared (not recorded which).

Of note for this clone: The read finishes 3 residues shy of the CDR3 end, and the germline J gene is used to complete it. The rearrangement uses TRBV14 and TRBJ2-2; D is ambiguous. Germline V gives CDR1 SGHDN, CDR2 FVKESK. The CDR3 totals 14 residues. The part of the CDR3 DNA that was read is TGTGCCAGCAGCCCCCACAGAGCTAATGAAAAG. As protein: CASSPHRANEK. In full, the CDR3 is CASSPHRANEKLFF.

On this clone: The read gets to within 3 residues of the CDR3 end, and the germline J gene fills in the rest. The J gene is TRBJ1-1, the V gene TRBV20-1, with 7 bases aligning to TRBD1. Losses at the gene ends were 0 bases for V and 3 bases for J; bases not matched to a gene: 7. CDR1 is DFQATT, CDR2 SNEGSKA, per germline (reference sequence). This CDR3 region has 15 residues. The CDR3: CSARDRTGGDTEAFF. CDR3 bases read: TGCAGTGCTAGAGATCGGACAGGTGGGGACACTGAA.

With regard to this clone: The CDR3 is cut off 3 residues early in the read; its end comes from the germline J gene. V is TRBV20-1 and J is TRBJ2-7; D is perhaps TRBD2 (5 bases). The germline gives CDR1 DFQATT, CDR2 SNEGSKA (reference sequence). The ends were cut back, 3 bases at V and 4 bases at J, with 7 bases in the middle. This CDR3 region has 11 residues. The part of the CDR3 DNA that was read is TGCAGTGCTAGGGGCGGGTACGAG. Protein product: CSARGGYE. Given in full, the CDR3 is CSARGGYEQYF.

About this clone itself: Sequencing ends 3 residues short of the CDR3 end; the germline J gene provides the rest. The chain recombines TRBV19 with TRBJ1-2; D might be TRBD1 (6 bases). This CDR3 region has 15 residues. Looked up from germline, CDR1 is LNHDA and CDR2 is SQIVND (reference sequence). V gave up 3 bases and J gave up 6 bases, with 17 bases separating them. The CDR3 spells CASSISGGGWDGYTF. The part of the CDR3 DNA that was read is TGTGCCAGTAGTATCAGCGGGGGCGGATGGGATGGC. Variable domain in full (rest from reference TRBV19 and TRBJ1-2): DGGITQSPKYLFRKEGQNVTLSCEQNLNHDAMYWYRQDPGQGLRLIYYSQIVNDFQKGDIAEGYSVSREKKESFPLTVTSAQKNPTAFYLCASSISGGGWDGYTFGSGTRLTVV.

A note on this clone: Sequencing ends 3 residues short of the CDR3 end; the germline J gene provides the rest. The chain links TRBV30 to TRBJ2-4; possible D gene TRBD1, 6 bases. Germline values: CDR1 GTSNPN, CDR2 SVGIG (reference sequence). The CDR3 is 13 amino acids. The CDR3 bases that were read are TGTGCCTGGAGCGGGCTCGGGACATATGGT. Translated, it gives CAWSGLGTYG. In full, the CDR3 reads CAWSGLGTYGQYF.

A note on this clone: From the germline J gene comes the end of the CDR3, since the read stops 3 residues before it. The rearrangement links TRBV5-6 to TRBJ1-5; D is ambiguous. Germline V gene sequence: CDR1 SGHDT, CDR2 YYEEEE. Trimming pared 5 bases from V and 0 bases from J, leaving 6 bases between. The CDR3 runs 13 residues. The CDR3 loop reads CASSSNSNQPQHF. The part of the CDR3 DNA that was read is TGTGCCAGCAGTTCAAATAGCAATCAGCCC.

A word on this clone: The read finishes 3 residues shy of the CDR3 end, and the germline J gene is used to complete it. The chain combines TRBV20-1 with TRBJ1-1, with D hard to call. V gave up 5 bases and J gave up 1 base, with 14 bases separating them. This CDR3 contains 14 residues. The germline gives CDR1 DFQATT, CDR2 SNEGSKA (reference sequence). The CDR3 reads CSARRRAQNTEAFF. Partial CDR3 DNA: TGCAGTGCTCGCAGAAGGGCCCAGAACACTGAA.

Remarks on this clone: The read terminates 3 residues ahead of where the CDR3 ends, so the germline J gene completes it. The genes are TRBV20-1 and TRBJ2-5; no definite D call. The germline V gene has CDR1 DFQATT and CDR2 SNEGSKA (reference sequence). Trimming left V 0 bases short and J 4 bases short, with 6 bases between. This CDR3 has 12 amino acids. The CDR3 spells CSARDYLETQYF. The sequenced part of the CDR3 DNA is TGCAGTGCTAGAGATTATTTAGAGACC.

Regarding this clone: The CDR3 end lies 3 residues beyond the end of the read and is filled in from the germline J gene. V and J are TRBV5-1 and TRBJ2-3; a weak D match, TRBD2 (6 bases). The CDR3 loop spans 14 amino acids. The germline V gene encodes CDR1 SGHRS and CDR2 YFSETQ. Trimming took off 0 bases at V and 4 bases at J, with 9 bases between the two ends. CDR3 DNA, as far as it was read: TGCGCCAGCAGCTTGGCCTCGGGGGCAGATACG. Its translation: CASSLASGADT. The full-length CDR3 reads as CASSLASGADTQYF.

About this clone: Read data end 3 residues before the CDR3 end; the end is taken from the germline J gene. The chain combines TRBV18 with TRBJ2-3; D might be TRBD2 (5 bases). CDR3 length: 14 residues. Germline V gene sequence: CDR1 KGHSH, CDR2 LQKENI. The sequenced CDR3 bases are TGTGCCAGCTCACCAGTAGGGAGCGGTCAGCCG. Its translation is CASSPVGSGQP. The whole CDR3 sequence reads CASSPVGSGQPQYF.

According to its frequency, this clone is medium-sized. The read finishes 3 residues shy of the CDR3 end, and the germline J gene is used to complete it. This chain connects TRBV10-3 to TRBJ2-5; D perhaps matches TRBD1 (6 bases). In germline, CDR1 is ENHRY, CDR2 SYGVKD. The CDR3 length is 13 residues. V dropped 9 bases and J dropped 5 bases, with 16 bases sitting between them. Incomplete CDR3 DNA: TGTGCCATAGGGGGTATAGTGGAGGAGACC. Protein: CAIGGIVEET. From start to end, the CDR3 is CAIGGIVEETQYF.

The DNA read from the CDR3 is TGCGCCAGCAGTCCGGCGGACAGGGGAAGAACTAATGAAAAG. Protein: CASSPADRGRTNEK. The whole CDR3 sequence reads CASSPADRGRTNEKLFF. The rearrangement joins TRBV5-1 to TRBJ2-2; 9 nucleotides align to TRBD1. The read terminates 3 residues ahead of where the CDR3 ends, so the germline J gene completes it. This CDR3 is built from 17 residues. CDR1 is SGHRS and CDR2 is YFSETQ in the germline V gene.

With respect to this clone: The read falls 3 residues short of the CDR3 end, and the missing part is taken from the germline J gene. The chain has TRBV19 and TRBJ1-1; D remains ambiguous. The CDR3 spans 14 residues. V lost 5 bases and J 0 bases, leaving 10 bases between the germline ends. Germline CDR1 and CDR2: LNHDA and SQIVND (reference sequence). Incomplete CDR3 DNA: TGTGCCAGTAGTGCGGGCAGGATGAACACTGAA. Its protein product is CASSAGRMNTE. The CDR3 as a whole reads CASSAGRMNTEAFF.